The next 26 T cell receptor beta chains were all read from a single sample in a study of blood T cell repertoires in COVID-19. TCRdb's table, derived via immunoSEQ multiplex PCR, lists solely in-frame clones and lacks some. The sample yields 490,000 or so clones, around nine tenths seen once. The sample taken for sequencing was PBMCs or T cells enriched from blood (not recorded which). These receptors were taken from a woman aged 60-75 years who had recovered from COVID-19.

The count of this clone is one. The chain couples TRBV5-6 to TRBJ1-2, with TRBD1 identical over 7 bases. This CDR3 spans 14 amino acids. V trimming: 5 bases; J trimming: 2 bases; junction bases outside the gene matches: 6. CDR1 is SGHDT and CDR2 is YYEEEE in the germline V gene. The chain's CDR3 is CASRVWTGNYGYTF. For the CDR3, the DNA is TGTGCCAGCAGGGTTTGGACAGGAAACTATGGCTACACCTTC.

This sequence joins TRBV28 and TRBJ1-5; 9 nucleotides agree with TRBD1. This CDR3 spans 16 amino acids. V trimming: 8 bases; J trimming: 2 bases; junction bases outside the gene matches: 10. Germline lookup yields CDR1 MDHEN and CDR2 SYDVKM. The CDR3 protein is CASEDRGRGGNQPQHF. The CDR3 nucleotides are TGTGCCAGCGAGGACAGGGGAAGAGGGGGCAATCAGCCCCAGCATTTT.

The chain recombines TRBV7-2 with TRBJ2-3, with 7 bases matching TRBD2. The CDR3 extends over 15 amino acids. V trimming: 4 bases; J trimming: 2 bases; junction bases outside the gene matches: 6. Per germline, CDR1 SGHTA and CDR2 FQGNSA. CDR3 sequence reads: CASSSSGVLTDTQYF. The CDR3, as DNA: TGTGCCAGCAGCTCAAGCGGGGTTCTCACAGATACGCAGTATTTT.

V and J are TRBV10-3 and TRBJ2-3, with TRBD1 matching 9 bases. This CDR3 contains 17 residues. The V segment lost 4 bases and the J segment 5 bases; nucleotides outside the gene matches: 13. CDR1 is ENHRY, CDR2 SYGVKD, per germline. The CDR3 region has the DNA TGTGCCATCAGTGGGTCCTTCCGGGACAGGGAAGAAGATACGCAGTATTTT. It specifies CAISGSFRDREEDTQYF.

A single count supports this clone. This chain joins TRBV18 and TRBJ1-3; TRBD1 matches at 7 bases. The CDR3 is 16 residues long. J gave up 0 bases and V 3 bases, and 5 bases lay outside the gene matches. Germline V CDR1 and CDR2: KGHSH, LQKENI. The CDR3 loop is CASSPGTVFSGNTIYF. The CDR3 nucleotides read TGTGCCAGCTCACCGGGGACAGTATTCTCTGGAAACACCATATATTTT. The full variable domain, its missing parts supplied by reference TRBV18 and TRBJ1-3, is NAGVMQNPRHLVRRRGQEARLRCSPMKGHSHVYWYRQLPEEGLKFMVYLQKENIIDESGMPKERFSAEFPKEGPSILRIQQVVRGDSAAYFCASSPGTVFSGNTIYFGEGSWLTVV.

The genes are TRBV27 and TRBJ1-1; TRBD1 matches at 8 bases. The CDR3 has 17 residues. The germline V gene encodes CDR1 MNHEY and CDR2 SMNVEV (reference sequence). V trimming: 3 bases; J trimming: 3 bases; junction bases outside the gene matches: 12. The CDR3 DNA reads TGTGCCAGCAGTTTCCTACAGGGGGTAGGGTCGGACACTGAAGCTTTCTTT. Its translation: CASSFLQGVGSDTEAFF.

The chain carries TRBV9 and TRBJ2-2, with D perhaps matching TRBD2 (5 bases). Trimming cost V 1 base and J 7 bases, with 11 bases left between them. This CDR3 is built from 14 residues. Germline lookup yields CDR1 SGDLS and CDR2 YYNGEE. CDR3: CASSVTGVYGELFF. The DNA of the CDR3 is TGTGCCAGCAGCGTAACCGGGGTATACGGGGAGCTGTTTTTT. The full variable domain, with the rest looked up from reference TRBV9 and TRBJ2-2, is DSGVTQTPKHLITATGQRVTLRCSPRSGDLSVYWYQQSLDQGLQFLIQYYNGEERAKGNILERFSAQQFPDLHSELNLSSLELGDSALYFCASSVTGVYGELFFGEGSRLTVL.

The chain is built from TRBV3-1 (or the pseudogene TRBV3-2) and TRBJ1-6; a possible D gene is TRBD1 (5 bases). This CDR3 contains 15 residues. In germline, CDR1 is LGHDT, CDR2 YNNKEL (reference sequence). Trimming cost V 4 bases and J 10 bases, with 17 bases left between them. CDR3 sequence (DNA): TGTGCCAGCAGCCCTCTTTTTGGGAAGGGGTCACCCCTCCACTTT. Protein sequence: CASSPLFGKGSPLHF.

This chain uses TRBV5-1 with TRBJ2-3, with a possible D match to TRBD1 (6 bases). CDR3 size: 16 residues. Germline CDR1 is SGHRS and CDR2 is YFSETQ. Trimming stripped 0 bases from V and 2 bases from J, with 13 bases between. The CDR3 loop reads CASSLATGPNTDTQYF. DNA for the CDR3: TGCGCCAGCAGCTTGGCCACAGGGCCGAACACAGATACGCAGTATTTT.

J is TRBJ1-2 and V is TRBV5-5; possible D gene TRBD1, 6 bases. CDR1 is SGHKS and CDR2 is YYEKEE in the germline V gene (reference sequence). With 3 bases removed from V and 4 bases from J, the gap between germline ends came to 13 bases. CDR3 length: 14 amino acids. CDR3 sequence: CASSSEGQPYGYTF. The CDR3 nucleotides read TGTGCCAGCAGCTCTGAGGGACAACCCTATGGCTACACCTTC. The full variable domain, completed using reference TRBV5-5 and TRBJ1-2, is DAGVTQSPTHLIKTRGQQVTLRCSPISGHKSVSWYQQVLGQGPQFIFQYYEKEERGRGNFPDRFSARQFPNYSSELNVNALLLGDSALYLCASSSEGQPYGYTFGSGTRLTVV.

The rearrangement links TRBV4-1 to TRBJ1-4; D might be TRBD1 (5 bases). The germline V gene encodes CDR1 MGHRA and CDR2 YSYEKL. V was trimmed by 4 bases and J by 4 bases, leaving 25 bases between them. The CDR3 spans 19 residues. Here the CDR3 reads CASSRLMPRGSSDNEKLFF. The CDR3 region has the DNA TGCGCCAGCAGCCGCCTTATGCCTCGGGGGAGTTCGGATAATGAAAAACTGTTTTTT.

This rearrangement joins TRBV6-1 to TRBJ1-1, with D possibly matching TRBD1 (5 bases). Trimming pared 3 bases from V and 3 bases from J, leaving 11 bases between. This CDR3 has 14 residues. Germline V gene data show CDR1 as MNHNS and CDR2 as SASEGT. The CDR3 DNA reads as TGTGCCAGCAGTGATCTGGGGGGACACACTGAAGCTTTCTTT. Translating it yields CASSDLGGHTEAFF.

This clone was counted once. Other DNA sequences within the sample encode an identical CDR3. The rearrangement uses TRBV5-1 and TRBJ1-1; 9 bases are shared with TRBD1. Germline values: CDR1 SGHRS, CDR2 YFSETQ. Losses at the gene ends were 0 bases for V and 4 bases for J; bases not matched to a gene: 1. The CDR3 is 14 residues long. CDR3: CASSLGQGGTEAFF. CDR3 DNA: TGCGCCAGCAGCTTGGGACAGGGGGGCACTGAAGCTTTCTTT.

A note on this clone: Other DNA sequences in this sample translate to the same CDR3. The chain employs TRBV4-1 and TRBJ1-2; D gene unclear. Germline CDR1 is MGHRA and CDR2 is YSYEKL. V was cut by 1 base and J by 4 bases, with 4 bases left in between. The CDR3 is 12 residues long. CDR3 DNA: TGCGCCAGCAGCCAAGCCGGCTATGGCTACACCTTC. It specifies CASSQAGYGYTF.

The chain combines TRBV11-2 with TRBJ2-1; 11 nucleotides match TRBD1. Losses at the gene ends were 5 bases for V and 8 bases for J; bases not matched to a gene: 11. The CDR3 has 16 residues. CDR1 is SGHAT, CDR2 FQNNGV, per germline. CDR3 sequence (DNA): TGTGCCAGCAGCCCCGGGACAGGGGGTGGTTTTTATGAGCAGTTCTTC. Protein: CASSPGTGGGFYEQFF. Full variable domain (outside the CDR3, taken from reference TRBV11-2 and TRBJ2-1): EAGVAQSPRYKIIEKRQSVAFWCNPISGHATLYWYQQILGQGPKLLIQFQNNGVVDDSQLPKDRFSAERLKGVDSTLKIQPAKLEDSAVYLCASSPGTGGGFYEQFFGPGTRLTVL.

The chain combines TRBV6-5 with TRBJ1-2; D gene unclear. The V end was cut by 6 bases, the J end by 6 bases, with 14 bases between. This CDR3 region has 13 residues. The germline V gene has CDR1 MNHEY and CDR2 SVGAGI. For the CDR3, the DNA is TGTGCCAGCAGCCCCCCCGGCGCGGATGGCTACACCTTC. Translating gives CASSPPGADGYTF.

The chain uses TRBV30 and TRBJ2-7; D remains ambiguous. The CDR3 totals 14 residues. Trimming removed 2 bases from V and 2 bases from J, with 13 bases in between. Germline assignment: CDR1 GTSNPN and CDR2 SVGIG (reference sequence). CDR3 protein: CAWSIRSVPYEQYF. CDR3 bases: TGTGCCTGGAGTATACGGTCCGTCCCCTACGAGCAGTACTTC.

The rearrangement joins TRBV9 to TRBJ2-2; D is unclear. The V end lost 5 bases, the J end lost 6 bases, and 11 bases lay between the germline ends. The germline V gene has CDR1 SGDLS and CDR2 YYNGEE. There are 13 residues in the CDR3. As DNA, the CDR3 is TGTGCCAGCAGTGACACCACCCCCGGGGAGCTGTTTTTT. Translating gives CASSDTTPGELFF.

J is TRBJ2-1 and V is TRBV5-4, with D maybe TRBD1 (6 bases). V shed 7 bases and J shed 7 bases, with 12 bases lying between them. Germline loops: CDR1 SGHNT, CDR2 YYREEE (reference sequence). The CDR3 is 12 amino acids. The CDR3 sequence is CASSTTGNEQFF. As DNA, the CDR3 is TGTGCCAGCTCTACTACAGGGAATGAGCAGTTCTTC.

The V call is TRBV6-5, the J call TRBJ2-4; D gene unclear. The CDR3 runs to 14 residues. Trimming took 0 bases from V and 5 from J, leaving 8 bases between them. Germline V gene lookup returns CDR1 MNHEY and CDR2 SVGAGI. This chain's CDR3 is CASSYSTSQNIQYF. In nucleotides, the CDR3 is TGTGCCAGCAGTTACTCGACTTCGCAAAACATTCAGTACTTC.

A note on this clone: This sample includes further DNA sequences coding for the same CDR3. The CDR3: CATSRGTEAFF. CDR3 coding DNA: TGTGCCACCAGTCGAGGCACTGAAGCTTTCTTT. The rearrangement links TRBV24-1 to TRBJ1-1; D gene uncertain. CDR1 and CDR2 (germline): KGHDR, SFDVKD. Trimming cost V 6 bases and J 4 bases, with 5 bases left between them. There are 11 residues in the CDR3.

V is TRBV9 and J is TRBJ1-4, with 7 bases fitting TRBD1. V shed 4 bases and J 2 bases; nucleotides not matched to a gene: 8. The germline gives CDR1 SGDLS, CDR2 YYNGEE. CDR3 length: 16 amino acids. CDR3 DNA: TGTGCCAGCAGCAAACAGGGGCGGTCGACTAATGAAAAACTGTTTTTT. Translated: CASSKQGRSTNEKLFF.

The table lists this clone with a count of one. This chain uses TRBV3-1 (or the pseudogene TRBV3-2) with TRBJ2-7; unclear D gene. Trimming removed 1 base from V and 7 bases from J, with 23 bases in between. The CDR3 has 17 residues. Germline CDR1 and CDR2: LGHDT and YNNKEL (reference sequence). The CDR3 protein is CASSQGLTVPPLWEQYF. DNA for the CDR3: TGTGCCAGCAGCCAAGGGTTAACAGTCCCCCCTTTATGGGAGCAGTACTTC.

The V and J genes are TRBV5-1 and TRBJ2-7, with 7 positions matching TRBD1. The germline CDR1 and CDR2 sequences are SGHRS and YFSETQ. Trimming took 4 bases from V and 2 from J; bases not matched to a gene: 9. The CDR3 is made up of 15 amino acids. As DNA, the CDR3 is TGCGCCAGCAGCGTCACCGGGACAGTGACCTACGAGCAGTACTTC. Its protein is CASSVTGTVTYEQYF. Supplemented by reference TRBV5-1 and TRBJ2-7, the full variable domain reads KAGVTQTPRYLIKTRGQQVTLSCSPISGHRSVSWYQQTPGQGLQFLFEYFSETQRNKGNFPGRFSGRQFSNSRSEMNVSTLELGDSALYLCASSVTGTVTYEQYFGPGTRLTVT.

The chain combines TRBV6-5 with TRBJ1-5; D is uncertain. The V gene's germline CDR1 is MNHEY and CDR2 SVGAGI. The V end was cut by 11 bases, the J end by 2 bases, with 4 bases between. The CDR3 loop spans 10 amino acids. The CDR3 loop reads CAVGNQPQHF. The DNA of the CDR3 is TGTGCCGTAGGCAATCAGCCCCAGCATTTT.

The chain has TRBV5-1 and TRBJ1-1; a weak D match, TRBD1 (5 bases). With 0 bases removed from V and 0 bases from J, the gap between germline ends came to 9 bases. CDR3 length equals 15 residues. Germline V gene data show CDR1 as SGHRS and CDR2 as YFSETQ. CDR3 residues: CASSLVGDLNTEAFF. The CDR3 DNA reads TGCGCCAGCAGCTTGGTGGGGGACTTGAACACTGAAGCTTTCTTT.